This T cell receptor beta chain was obtained from a study of beta chain features in type 1 diabetes. J was trimmed by 1 base and V by 3 bases; bases with no gene match: 9. The germline V gene encodes CDR1 SGHDT and CDR2 YYEEEE. The CDR3 runs 17 residues. Study outcomes and limitations: A moderate, significant TCRB CDR3 shortening appeared in type 1 diabetes across four CD4+ subsets.

This clone was seen just once. Its specificity is not known. Since all of the isolated RNA was reverse transcribed, expressed TCRB transcripts were what got sequenced. The data were produced by immunoSEQ multiplex PCR, yet TCRdb's version contains in-frame clones alone and is incomplete. The sample has more than 250,000 clones; around 24% are singletons. This sequence originates from a woman in her thirties with type 1 diabetes. The gene calls are TRBV5-6 and TRBJ2-5; 10 positions match TRBD2. What was sequenced was naive CD4+ T cells from blood. The chain's CDR3 is CASSSRLAGPLQETQYF. The CDR3 region has the DNA TGTGCCAGCAGCTCCCGACTAGCGGGCCCCCTCCAAGAGACCCAGTACTTC. The full variable domain, with the rest looked up from reference TRBV5-6 and TRBJ2-5, is DAGVTQSPTHLIKTRGQQVTLRCSPKSGHDTVSWYQQALGQGPQFIFQYYEEEERQRGNFPDRFSGHQFPNYSSELNVNALLLGDSALYLCASSSRLAGPLQETQYFGPGTRLLVL.